This T cell receptor (beta chain) was found in a study of shared clonotypes between healthy human individuals. Germline trimming cut 5 bases from V and 0 bases from J; bases unmatched to any gene: 2. From germline, CDR1 is SQVTM and CDR2 ANQGSEA. The CDR3 extends over 14 amino acids. Study-wide results and caveats: Estimated clonotype richness was generally higher in naive than memory subsets.

Points on this clone: Its specificity is not known.

Profiled with immunoSEQ multiplex PCR; TCRdb holds only in-frame clones, not every one. This table holds about 1,800,000 clones, approximately 94% found once. Terminally differentiated effector memory CD45RA+ cells were left out of the naive CD8 fraction, which was CD45RO-negative and positively selected for CCR7. The V call is TRBV29-1, the J call TRBJ2-2, with 8 nucleotides matching TRBD1. This clonotype was obtained from a man aged 18 to 29 in good health. Sequences were obtained from naive CD8+ T cells sorted from blood. The CDR3 spells CSVPDRANTGELFF. In nucleotides, the CDR3 is TGCAGCGTTCCGGACAGGGCGAACACCGGGGAGCTGTTTTTT.